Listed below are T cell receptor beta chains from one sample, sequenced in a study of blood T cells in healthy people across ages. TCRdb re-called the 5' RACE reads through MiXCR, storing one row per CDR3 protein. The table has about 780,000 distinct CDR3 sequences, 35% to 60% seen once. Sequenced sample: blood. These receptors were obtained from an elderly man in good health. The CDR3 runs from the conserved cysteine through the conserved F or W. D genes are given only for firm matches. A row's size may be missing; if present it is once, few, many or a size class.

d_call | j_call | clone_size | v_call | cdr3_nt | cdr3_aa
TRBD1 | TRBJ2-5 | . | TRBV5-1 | TGCGCCAGCATGAAAGGACAGGGTCAAGAGACCCAGTACTTC | CASMKGQGQETQYF
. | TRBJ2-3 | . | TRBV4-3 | TGCGCCAGCAGCCAGTACGGACACTCCCGCACAGATACGCAGTATTTT | CASSQYGHSRTDTQYF
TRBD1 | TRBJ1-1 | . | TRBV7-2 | TGTGCCAGCAGCGTACGACAGGGGAGCCTTGAAGCTTTCTTT | CASSVRQGSLEAFF
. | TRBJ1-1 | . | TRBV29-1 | TGCAGCGTTGACATGCTCATGAACACTGAAGCTTTCTTT | CSVDMLMNTEAFF
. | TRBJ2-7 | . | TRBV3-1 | TGTGCCAGCAGCCAAGATCGAAGGCAGGGCTTGTCCTACGAGCAGTACTTC | CASSQDRRQGLSYEQYF
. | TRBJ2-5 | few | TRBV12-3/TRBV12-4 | TGTGCCAGCAGTTTCCCACAGTTCCAAGAGACCCAGTACTTC | CASSFPQFQETQYF
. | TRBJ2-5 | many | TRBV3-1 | TGTGCCAGCAGCCATATAGAAGGAGGAGAGACCCAGTACTTC | CASSHIEGGETQYF
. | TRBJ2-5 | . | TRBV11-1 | TGTGCCAGCACCGAATGGGGGAACAGCCTACTCCAAGAGACCCAGTACTTC | CASTEWGNSLLQETQYF
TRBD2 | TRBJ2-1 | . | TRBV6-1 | TGTGCCAGCATCCCACGAACGGGGGGATACAATGAGCAGTTCTTC | CASIPRTGGYNEQFF
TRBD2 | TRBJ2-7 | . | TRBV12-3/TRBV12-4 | TGTGCCAGCAGTCCTCTCGGACTAGCGGGCCACAATGAGCAGTACTTC | CASSPLGLAGHNEQYF
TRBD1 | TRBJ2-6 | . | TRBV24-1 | TGTGCCACCAGTGATTTGAAAGGGGGCGACTCTGGGGCCAACGTCCTGACTTTC | CATSDLKGGDSGANVLTF
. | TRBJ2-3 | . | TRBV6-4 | TGTGCCAGCAGTGACGGGCGGGAAATCACAGATACGCAGTATTTT | CASSDGREITDTQYF
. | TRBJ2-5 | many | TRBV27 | TGTGCCAGCAGTCCAAACCAAGAGACCCAGTACTTC | CASSPNQETQYF
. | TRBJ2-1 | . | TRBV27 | TGTGCCAGCAGGGCCGTCGCCTACAATGAGCAGTTCTTC | CASRAVAYNEQFF
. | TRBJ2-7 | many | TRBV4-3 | TGCGCCAGCAGCCAGACAGTCGACCCTGTCTACGAGCAGTACTTC | CASSQTVDPVYEQYF
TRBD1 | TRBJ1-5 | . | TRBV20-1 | TGCAGTGCTAGAGCCGGGACAGGGAACGGTCAGCCCCAGCATTTT | CSARAGTGNGQPQHF
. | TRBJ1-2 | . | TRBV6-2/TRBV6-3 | TGTGCCAGCAGCACCCTTGGACAGTTCTATGGCTACACCTTC | CASSTLGQFYGYTF
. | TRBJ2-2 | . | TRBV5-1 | TGCGCCAGCAACCTGGAGGCAGGGTCGAACACCGGGGAGCTGTTTTTT | CASNLEAGSNTGELFF
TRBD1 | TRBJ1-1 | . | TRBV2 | TGTGCCACCTTGGGACAGGGGGCAACTGAAGCTTTCTTT | CATLGQGATEAFF
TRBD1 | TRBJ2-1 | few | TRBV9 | TGTGCCAGCAGCGTAGGTCCGGGACAGGGGGCGAATGAGCAGTTCTTC | CASSVGPGQGANEQFF
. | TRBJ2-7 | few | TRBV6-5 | TGTGCCAGCAGTGTCTCAGGGGTACTTCTCTACGAGCAGTACTTC | CASSVSGVLLYEQYF
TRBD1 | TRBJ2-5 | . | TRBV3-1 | TGTGCCAGCACGGGGCAGACAGGGTTGGAGACCCAGTACTTC | CASTGQTGLETQYF
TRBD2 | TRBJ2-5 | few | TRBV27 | TGTGCCAGCAGAGGGGGACTAGCTATAGAGACCCAGTACTTC | CASRGGLAIETQYF
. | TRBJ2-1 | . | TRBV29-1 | TGCAGCGTTCTTGTTCAAGTGGAGCAGTTCTTC | CSVLVQVEQFF
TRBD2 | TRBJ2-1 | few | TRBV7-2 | TGTGCCAGCACGAGGCGGGAGCAAAGCGATGAGCAGTTCTTC | CASTRREQSDEQFF
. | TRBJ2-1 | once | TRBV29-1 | TGCAGCATAGGCCTCGCAAGTAACAATGAGCAGTTCTTC | CSIGLASNNEQFF
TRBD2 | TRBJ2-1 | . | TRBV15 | TGTGCCACCAGCAGAGATTACTACGGGGGGGGAAGGGATGAGCAGTTCTTC | CATSRDYYGGGRDEQFF
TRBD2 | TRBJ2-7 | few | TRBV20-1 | TGCAGTGTTCGAGCGGGAATCTACGAGCAGTACTTC | CSVRAGIYEQYF
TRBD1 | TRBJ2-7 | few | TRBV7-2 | TGTGCCAGCAGCTTCGACAGGGGGTATTCCTACGAGCAGTACTTC | CASSFDRGYSYEQYF
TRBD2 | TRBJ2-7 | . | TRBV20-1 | TGCAGTGCTAGAAGCGGGGTGGAGTACGAGCAGTACTTC | CSARSGVEYEQYF
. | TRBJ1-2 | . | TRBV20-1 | TGCAGTGCTAGAGACAGGGCTCATGGCTACACCTTC | CSARDRAHGYTF
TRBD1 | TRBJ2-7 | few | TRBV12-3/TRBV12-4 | TGTGCCAGCAGTGGGGGGACAGGGGGCTACGAGCAGTACTTC | CASSGGTGGYEQYF
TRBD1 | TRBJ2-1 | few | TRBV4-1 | TGCGCCAGCAGACGGACAGGGAACAATGAGCAGTTCTTC | CASRRTGNNEQFF
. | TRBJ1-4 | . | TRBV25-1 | TGTGCCAGCAGTGCAAACTCAGACTTTGGTGAAAAACTGTTTTTT | CASSANSDFGEKLFF
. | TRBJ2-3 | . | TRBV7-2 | TGTGCCAGCAGCCGAGCCCAAGGGGCGGGGCGCACAGATACGCGGTATTTT | CASSRAQGAGRTDTRYF
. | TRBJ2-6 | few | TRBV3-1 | TGTGCCAGCAGCCAAGATCGATGGAACCCGGATGGGGCCAACGTCCTGACTTTC | CASSQDRWNPDGANVLTF
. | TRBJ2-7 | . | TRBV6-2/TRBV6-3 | TGTGCCAGCAGTTACAGGGTACGAGGGGACCCCGCTATACGCTACGAGCAGTACTTC | CASSYRVRGDPAIRYEQYF
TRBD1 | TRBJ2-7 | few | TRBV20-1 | TGCAGTGCTCGCCTCCCCGGGACAGGGGCCTACGAGCAGTACTTC | CSARLPGTGAYEQYF
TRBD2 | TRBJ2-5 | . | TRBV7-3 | TGTGCCAGCAGCTTAACTGGCGGGGGGCACCAAGAGACCCAGTACTTC | CASSLTGGGHQETQYF
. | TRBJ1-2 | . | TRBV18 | TGTGCCAGCTCACCTGGGACGGGAGATAACTATGGCTACACCTTC | CASSPGTGDNYGYTF
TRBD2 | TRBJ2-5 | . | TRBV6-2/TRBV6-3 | TGTGCCAGCAGTTACCGGGACTACCCTAACGGCGATGAGCAGTACTTC | CASSYRDYPNGDEQYF
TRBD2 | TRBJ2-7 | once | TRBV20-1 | TGCAGTGCGGAGGGACTAGCGGGGACCTACGAGCAGTACTTC | CSAEGLAGTYEQYF
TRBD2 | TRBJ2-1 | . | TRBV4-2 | TGTGCCAGCAGCCACGGACGAGCGGGGTACAATGAGCAGTTCTTC | CASSHGRAGYNEQFF
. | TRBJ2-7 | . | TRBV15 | TGTGCCACCAGCAGAGATAGGTACTCCTACGAGCAGTACTTC | CATSRDRYSYEQYF
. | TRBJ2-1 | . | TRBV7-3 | TGTGCCAGCAGCTTTATCGGGAACAATGAGCAGTTCTTC | CASSFIGNNEQFF
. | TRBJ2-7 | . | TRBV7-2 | TGTGCCAGCAGCTTGCAGGGGGACTGGTACGAGCAGTACTTC | CASSLQGDWYEQYF
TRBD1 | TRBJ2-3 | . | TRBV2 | TGTGCCAGCAGAGACCAGACAGGGGCACGCACAGATACGCAGTATTTT | CASRDQTGARTDTQYF
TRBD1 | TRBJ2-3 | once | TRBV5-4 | TGTGCCAGCAGCGCCGACAGGGGACCCCTCCCCACAGATACGCAGTATTTT | CASSADRGPLPTDTQYF
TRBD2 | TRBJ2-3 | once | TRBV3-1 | TGTGCCAGCAGTCGACGGGGGGGTGATACGCAGTATTTT | CASSRRGGDTQYF
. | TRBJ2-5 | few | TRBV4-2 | TGTGCCAGCAGCCAAGATTTTAGGGGGGAGACCCAGTACTTC | CASSQDFRGETQYF
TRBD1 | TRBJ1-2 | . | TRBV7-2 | TGTGCCAGCAGCTTAGCACAGGACAGGGGTGGTGGCTACACCTTC | CASSLAQDRGGGYTF
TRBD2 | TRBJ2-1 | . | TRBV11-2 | TGTGCCAGCAGCACGACTAGCGGGATTTACAATGAGCGGTTCTTC | CASSTTSGIYNERFF